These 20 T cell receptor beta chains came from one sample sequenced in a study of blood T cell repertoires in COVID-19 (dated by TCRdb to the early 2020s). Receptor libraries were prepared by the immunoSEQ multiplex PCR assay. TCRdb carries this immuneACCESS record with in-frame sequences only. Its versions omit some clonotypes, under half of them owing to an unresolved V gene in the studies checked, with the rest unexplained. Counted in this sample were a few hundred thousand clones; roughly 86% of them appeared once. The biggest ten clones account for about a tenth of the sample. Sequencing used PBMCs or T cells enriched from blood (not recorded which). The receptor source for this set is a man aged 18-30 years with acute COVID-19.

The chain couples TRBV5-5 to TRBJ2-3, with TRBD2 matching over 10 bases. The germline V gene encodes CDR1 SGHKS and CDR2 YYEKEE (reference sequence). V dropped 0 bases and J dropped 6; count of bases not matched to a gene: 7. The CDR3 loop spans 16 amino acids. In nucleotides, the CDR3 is TGTGCCAGCAGCTTGGTCAGCGGGAGGGCCATGGATACGCAGTATTTT. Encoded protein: CASSLVSGRAMDTQYF. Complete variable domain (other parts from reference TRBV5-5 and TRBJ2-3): DAGVTQSPTHLIKTRGQQVTLRCSPISGHKSVSWYQQVLGQGPQFIFQYYEKEERGRGNFPDRFSARQFPNYSSELNVNALLLGDSALYLCASSLVSGRAMDTQYFGPGTRLTVL.

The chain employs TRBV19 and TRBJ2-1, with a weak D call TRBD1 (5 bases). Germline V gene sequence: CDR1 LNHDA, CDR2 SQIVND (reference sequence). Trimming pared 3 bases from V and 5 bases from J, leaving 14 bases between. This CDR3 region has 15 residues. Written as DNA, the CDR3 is TGTGCCAGTAGTATCTCTCAGGGTTCGAACAATGAGCAGTTCTTC. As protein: CASSISQGSNNEQFF.

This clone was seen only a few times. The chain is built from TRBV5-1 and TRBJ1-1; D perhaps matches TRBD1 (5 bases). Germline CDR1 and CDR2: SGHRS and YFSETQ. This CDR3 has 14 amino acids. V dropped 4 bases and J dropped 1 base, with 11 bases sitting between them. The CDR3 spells CASSINQGNTEAFF. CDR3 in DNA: TGCGCCAGCAGCATCAATCAGGGGAACACTGAAGCTTTCTTT.

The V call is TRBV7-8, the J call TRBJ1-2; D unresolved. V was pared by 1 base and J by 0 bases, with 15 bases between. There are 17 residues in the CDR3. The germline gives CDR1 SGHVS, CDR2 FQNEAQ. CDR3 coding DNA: TGTGCCAGCAGCTTAGTCCGTATAGCGGGGTCTAACTATGGCTACACCTTC. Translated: CASSLVRIAGSNYGYTF.

The CDR3 spells CASSSTGANTGELFF. The CDR3 coding sequence is TGTGCCAGCAGCTCGACAGGGGCGAACACCGGGGAGCTGTTTTTT. The rearrangement uses TRBV7-3 and TRBJ2-2, with 8 nucleotides matching TRBD1. The trim removed 4 bases at V and 0 bases at J, leaving 1 base unmatched. The CDR3 length is 15 residues. Germline V gene data show CDR1 as SGHTA and CDR2 as FQGTGA.

The CDR3 loop is CASSEVDTLGKLFF. As DNA, the CDR3 is TGTGCCAGCAGTGAAGTGGACACCCTGGGGAAACTGTTTTTT. This chain uses TRBV6-1 with TRBJ1-4; possibly TRBD1 for D (5 bases). The CDR3 consists of 14 residues. The V gene's germline CDR1 is MNHNS and CDR2 SASEGT. The V end lost 1 base, the J end lost 11 bases, and 14 bases lay between the germline ends.

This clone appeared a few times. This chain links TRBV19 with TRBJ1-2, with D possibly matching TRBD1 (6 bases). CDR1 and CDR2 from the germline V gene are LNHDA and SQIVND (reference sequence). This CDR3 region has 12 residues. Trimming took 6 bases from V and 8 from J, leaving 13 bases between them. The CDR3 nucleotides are TGTGCCAGTAGAGTGACCCAGGGGGGCTACACCTTC. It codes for CASRVTQGGYTF. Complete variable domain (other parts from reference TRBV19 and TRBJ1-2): DGGITQSPKYLFRKEGQNVTLSCEQNLNHDAMYWYRQDPGQGLRLIYYSQIVNDFQKGDIAEGYSVSREKKESFPLTVTSAQKNPTAFYLCASRVTQGGYTFGSGTRLTVV.

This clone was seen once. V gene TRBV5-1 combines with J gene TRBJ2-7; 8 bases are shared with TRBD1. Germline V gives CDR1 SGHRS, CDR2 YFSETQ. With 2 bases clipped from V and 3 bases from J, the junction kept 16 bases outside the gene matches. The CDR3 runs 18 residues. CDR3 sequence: CASSFPRIRQGKDYEQYF. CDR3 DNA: TGCGCCAGCAGCTTCCCCCGTATAAGACAGGGGAAAGACTACGAGCAGTACTTC. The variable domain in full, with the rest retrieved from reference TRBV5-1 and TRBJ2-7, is KAGVTQTPRYLIKTRGQQVTLSCSPISGHRSVSWYQQTPGQGLQFLFEYFSETQRNKGNFPGRFSGRQFSNSRSEMNVSTLELGDSALYLCASSFPRIRQGKDYEQYFGPGTRLTVT.

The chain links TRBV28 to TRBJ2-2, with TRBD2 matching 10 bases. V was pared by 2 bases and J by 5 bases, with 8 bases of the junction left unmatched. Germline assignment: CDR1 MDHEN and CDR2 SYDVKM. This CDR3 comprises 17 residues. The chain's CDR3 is CASSLAGLAGDTGELFF. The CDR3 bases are TGTGCCAGCAGTTTAGCCGGGCTAGCGGGAGATACCGGGGAGCTGTTTTTT.

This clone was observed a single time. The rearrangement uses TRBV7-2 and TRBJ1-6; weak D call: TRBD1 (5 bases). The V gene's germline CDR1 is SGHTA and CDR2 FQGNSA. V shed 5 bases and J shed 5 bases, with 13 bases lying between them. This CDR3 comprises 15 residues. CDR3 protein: CASSLKRQNNSPLHF. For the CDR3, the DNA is TGTGCCAGCAGCCTCAAACGACAGAATAATTCACCCCTCCACTTT.

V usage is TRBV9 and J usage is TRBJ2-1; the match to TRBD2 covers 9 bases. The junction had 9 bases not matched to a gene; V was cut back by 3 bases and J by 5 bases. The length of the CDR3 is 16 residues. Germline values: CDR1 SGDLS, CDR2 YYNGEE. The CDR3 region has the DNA TGTGCCAGCAGCGCGAGGGTAGCGGGAGTTAACAATGAGCAGTTCTTC. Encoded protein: CASSARVAGVNNEQFF.

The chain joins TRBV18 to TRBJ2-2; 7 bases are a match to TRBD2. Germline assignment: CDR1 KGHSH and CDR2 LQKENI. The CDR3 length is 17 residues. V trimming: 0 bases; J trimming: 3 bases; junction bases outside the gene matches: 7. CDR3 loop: CASSPPLGEGYTGELFF. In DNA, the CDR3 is TGTGCCAGCTCACCACCCCTGGGGGAGGGGTACACCGGGGAGCTGTTTTTT.

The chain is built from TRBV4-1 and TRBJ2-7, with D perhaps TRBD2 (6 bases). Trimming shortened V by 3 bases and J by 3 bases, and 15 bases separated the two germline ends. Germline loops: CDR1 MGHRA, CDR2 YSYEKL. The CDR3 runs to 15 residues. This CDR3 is CASSQMEGIGYEQYF. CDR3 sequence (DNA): TGCGCCAGCAGCCAGATGGAGGGGATCGGCTACGAGCAGTACTTC.

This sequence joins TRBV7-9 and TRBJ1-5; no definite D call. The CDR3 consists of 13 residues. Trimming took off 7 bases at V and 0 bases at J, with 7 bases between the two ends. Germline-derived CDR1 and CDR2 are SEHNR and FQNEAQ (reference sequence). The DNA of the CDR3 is TGTGCCAGCAACCGAGATAGCAATCAGCCCCAGCATTTT. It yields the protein CASNRDSNQPQHF.

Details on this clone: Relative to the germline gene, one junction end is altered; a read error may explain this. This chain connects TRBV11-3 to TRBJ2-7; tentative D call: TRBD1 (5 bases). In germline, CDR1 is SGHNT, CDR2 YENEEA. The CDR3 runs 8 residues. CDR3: CASPGLHF. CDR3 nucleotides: TGTGCCAGCCCAGGGTTGCACTTC. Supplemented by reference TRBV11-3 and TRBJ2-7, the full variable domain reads EAGVVQSPRYKIIEKKQPVAFWCNPISGHNTLYWYLQNLGQGPELLIRYENEEAVDDSQLPKDRFSAERLKGVDSTLKIQPAELGDSAVYLCASPGLHFGPGTRLTVT.

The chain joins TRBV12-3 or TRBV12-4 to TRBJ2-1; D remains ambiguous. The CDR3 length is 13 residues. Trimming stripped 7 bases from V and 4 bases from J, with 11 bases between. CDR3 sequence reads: CASTQTGYNEQFF. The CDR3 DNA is TGTGCCAGCACCCAGACGGGTTACAATGAGCAGTTCTTC.

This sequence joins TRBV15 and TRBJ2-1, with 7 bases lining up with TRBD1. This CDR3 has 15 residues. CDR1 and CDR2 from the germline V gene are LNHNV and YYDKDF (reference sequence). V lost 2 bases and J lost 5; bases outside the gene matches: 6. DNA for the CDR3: TGTGCCACCAGCAGAATCACGGGACAGAACAATGAGCAGTTCTTC. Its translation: CATSRITGQNNEQFF.

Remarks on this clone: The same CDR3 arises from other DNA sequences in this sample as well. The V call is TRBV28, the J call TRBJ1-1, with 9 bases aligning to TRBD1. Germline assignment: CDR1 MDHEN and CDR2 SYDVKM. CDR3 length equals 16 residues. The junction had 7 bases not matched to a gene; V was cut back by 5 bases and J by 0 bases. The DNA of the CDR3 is TGTGCCAGCAGTCCTCCCGGACAGGGGTTGAACACTGAAGCTTTCTTT. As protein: CASSPPGQGLNTEAFF.

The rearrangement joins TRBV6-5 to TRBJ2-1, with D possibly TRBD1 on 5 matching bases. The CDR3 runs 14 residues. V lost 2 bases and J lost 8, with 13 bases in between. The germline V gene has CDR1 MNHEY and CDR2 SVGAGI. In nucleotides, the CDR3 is TGTGCCAGCAGTTACGGGGCCGGGCTATATGAGCAGTTCTTC. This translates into CASSYGAGLYEQFF.

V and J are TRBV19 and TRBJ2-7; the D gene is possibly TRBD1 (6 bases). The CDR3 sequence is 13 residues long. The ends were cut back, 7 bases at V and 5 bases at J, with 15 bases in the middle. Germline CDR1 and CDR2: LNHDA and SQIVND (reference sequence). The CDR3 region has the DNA TGTGCCAGTAATTCAGGGGCCCGGGACGAGCAGTACTTC. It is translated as CASNSGARDEQYF.